This T cell receptor beta chain was obtained from a study of blood T cell repertoires in COVID-19. For the study at large: Acute-phase and convalescent COVID-19 samples originated in the United States, Italy and Spain. In each case, the material was cDNA or gDNA derived from T cells, B-cell-depleted T cells, or PBMCs.

Seattle's cohort entered during active infection and was followed longitudinally. In germline, CDR1 is KGHSY, CDR2 FQNENV. V lost 1 base to trimming and J lost 1 base; unmatched junction nucleotides: 3. This CDR3 is 15 amino acids long. Source study methods: Estimated nucleated cell counts came from reference gene primer amplification. The method was immunoSEQ multiplex PCR; TCRdb's version includes in-frame clones alone and lacks a portion of them. V, J and clone size are taken as reported in that table, and D and trimming were inferred from the DNA itself. Altogether about 130,000 clones are present, around 70% being singletons, with the ten largest covering 6%.

The sample comprised peripheral blood. This receptor was taken from a man older than 75 with COVID-19, enrolled during active disease. This sequence joins TRBV16 and TRBJ1-2; TRBD1 matches at 7 bases. The CDR3, as DNA: TGTGCCAGCAGCCAATATGGGACAGTTAACTATGGCTACACCTTC. It translates to CASSQYGTVNYGYTF.